This is a list of T cell receptor beta chains from one sample in a study of OX40 agonist ivuxolimab in advanced cancers. Profiling relied on immunoSEQ multiplex PCR, and the TCRdb table lists in-frame clones only, not all of them. The sample consists of 70,000 to 95,000 clones, approximately 90% of them appearing once. Sequenced here: CD4+ or CD8+ T cells sorted from blood, sampled in a trial of the OX40 agonist ivuxolimab. The source of these receptors is an adult with an advanced solid tumor such as melanoma, head and neck, liver or kidney cancer. Both conserved end residues are part of each CDR3. A D gene is named only where the DNA matches it firmly. Not all rows give a size; the values are once, few, many and, for expanded clones, a class.

abundance | j_gene | d_gene | v_gene | CDR3aa | CDR3nt
NA | TRBJ2-7 | TRBD1 | TRBV6-5 | CASSYSGGVYEQYF | TGTGCCAGCAGTTATTCAGGGGGTGTTTACGAGCAGTACTTC
NA | TRBJ2-1 | TRBD2 | TRBV7-2 | CASSLDLLAGRVVGNEQFF | TGTGCCAGCAGCTTAGATTTACTAGCGGGAAGGGTAGTCGGCAATGAGCAGTTCTTC
once | TRBJ2-3 | NA | TRBV5-1 | CASSLGGPDTQYF | TGCGCCAGCAGCTTGGGGGGGCCAGATACGCAGTATTTT
NA | TRBJ2-6 | NA | TRBV6-1 | CASSLDSGANVLTF | TGTGCCAGCAGTCTTGATTCTGGGGCCAACGTCCTGACTTTC
NA | TRBJ2-5 | NA | TRBV20-1 | CSARFIETQYF | TGCAGTGCGAGGTTCATAGAGACCCAGTACTTC
NA | TRBJ2-3 | NA | TRBV6-1 | CASREGQTPADTQYF | TGTGCCAGCAGAGAGGGGCAGACTCCCGCAGATACGCAGTATTTT
NA | TRBJ1-1 | NA | TRBV5-4 | CASSLEALRDTEAFF | TGTGCCAGCAGCTTGGAGGCACTTCGGGACACTGAAGCTTTCTTT
few | TRBJ2-5 | TRBD1 | TRBV11-2 | CASSLQGWETQYF | TGTGCCAGCAGCCTACAGGGGTGGGAGACCCAGTACTTC
NA | TRBJ2-6 | NA | TRBV15 | CATTLGGPSGANVLTF | TGTGCCACCACCCTGGGGGGTCCCTCTGGGGCCAACGTCCTGACTTTC
NA | TRBJ2-1 | TRBD1 | TRBV5-6 | CASSWGPGQGKNEQFF | TGTGCCAGCAGCTGGGGGCCGGGACAGGGGAAGAATGAGCAGTTCTTC
NA | TRBJ1-1 | NA | TRBV30 | CAWSHGLQAFF | TGTGCCTGGAGTCACGGCCTCCAAGCTTTCTTT
NA | TRBJ1-2 | NA | TRBV11-2 | CASSIDRPANYGYTF | TGTGCCAGCAGCATCGACAGACCAGCTAACTATGGCTACACCTTC
NA | TRBJ1-2 | NA | TRBV4-1 | CASSQDTAGYYRGGYTF | TGCGCCAGCAGCCAAGATACCGCCGGCTACTATAGGGGGGGCTACACCTTC
NA | TRBJ2-1 | TRBD2 | TRBV5-1 | CASSKTSANTYNEQFF | TGCGCCAGCAGCAAAACTAGCGCAAACACCTACAATGAGCAGTTCTTC
NA | TRBJ2-7 | NA | TRBV5-4 | CASSRGSGTGSSYEQYF | TGTGCCAGCAGCCGAGGGTCCGGGACCGGGAGCTCCTACGAGCAGTACTTC
NA | TRBJ1-2 | NA | TRBV30 | CAWSFYAAYGYTF | TGTGCCTGGAGTTTCTATGCAGCCTATGGCTACACCTTC
NA | TRBJ2-1 | NA | TRBV4-1 | CASSQDRTKNEQFF | TGCGCCAGCAGCCAAGATCGGACCAAGAATGAGCAGTTCTTC
once | TRBJ2-5 | NA | TRBV5-1 | CASSLSGNDPETQYF | TGCGCCAGCAGCTTGTCGGGAAACGATCCAGAGACCCAGTACTTC
NA | TRBJ1-2 | TRBD1 | TRBV7-2 | CASSTQGIVYGYTF | TGTGCCAGCAGCACACAGGGGATCGTCTATGGCTACACCTTC
NA | TRBJ1-3 | TRBD1 | TRBV6-5 | CASSLGQGRGNTIYF | TGTGCCAGCAGTCTCGGACAGGGGAGGGGAAACACCATATATTTT
NA | TRBJ1-2 | NA | TRBV6-6 | CAGALGHGYGYTF | TGTGCCGGGGCCTTGGGCCACGGCTATGGCTACACCTTC
NA | TRBJ1-2 | NA | TRBV18 | CASSPYRAESGYTF | TGTGCCAGCTCACCATACAGGGCGGAATCTGGCTACACCTTC
NA | TRBJ2-7 | NA | TRBV9 | CASSELAFGSEQYF | TGTGCCAGCAGTGAACTAGCCTTTGGTTCCGAGCAGTACTTC
NA | TRBJ1-5 | TRBD1 | TRBV28 | CASAAPQGAQPQHF | TGTGCCAGCGCAGCACCTCAGGGGGCTCAGCCCCAGCATTTT
NA | TRBJ2-2 | NA | TRBV5-8 | CASSHGQLNTGELFF | TGTGCCAGCAGCCATGGACAGCTGAACACCGGGGAGCTGTTTTTT
NA | TRBJ1-3 | NA | TRBV4-1 | CASSQGPTISGNTIYF | TGCGCCAGCAGCCAAGGGCCGACAATCTCTGGAAACACCATATATTTT
NA | TRBJ2-5 | NA | TRBV7-9 | CASSPQGPSSGTQYF | TGTGCCAGCAGCCCCCAGGGGCCATCCTCGGGGACCCAGTACTTC
NA | TRBJ1-4 | NA | TRBV19 | CASSVTGNEKLFF | TGTGCCAGTAGTGTGACGGGAAATGAAAAACTGTTTTTT
NA | TRBJ2-2 | NA | TRBV6-4 | CASQRQLNTGELFF | TGTGCCAGCCAGAGACAGCTGAACACCGGGGAGCTGTTTTTT
NA | TRBJ1-2 | NA | TRBV28 | CASKRRSYGYTF | TGTGCCAGCAAGCGGAGGTCCTATGGCTACACCTTC
NA | TRBJ2-2 | TRBD1 | TRBV9 | CASSVFRGLTGELFF | TGTGCCAGCAGCGTATTCAGGGGGCTAACCGGGGAGCTGTTTTTT
NA | TRBJ2-5 | TRBD2 | TRBV5-6 | CASSQGLEGTQYF | TGTGCCAGCAGCCAAGGACTAGAGGGGACCCAGTACTTC
NA | TRBJ2-7 | NA | TRBV29-1 | CSVVGHPLATSYEQYF | TGCAGCGTTGTGGGACACCCTCTGGCCACTTCCTACGAGCAGTACTTC
NA | TRBJ2-1 | NA | TRBV2 | CATTRGSGTATLEQFF | TGTGCCACCACCCGGGGTTCAGGGACGGCCACACTTGAGCAGTTCTTC
NA | TRBJ1-1 | NA | TRBV28 | CASVPPETGNTEAFF | TGTGCCAGCGTCCCCCCTGAGACAGGGAACACTGAAGCTTTCTTT
NA | TRBJ1-4 | NA | TRBV9 | CASSVAGGGSNEKLFF | TGTGCCAGCAGCGTAGCCGGGGGAGGCTCTAATGAAAAACTGTTTTTT
NA | TRBJ2-7 | NA | TRBV6-1 | CASLSDLASYEQYF | TGTGCCAGCCTGTCTGACCTCGCCTCCTACGAGCAGTACTTC
NA | TRBJ2-2 | TRBD2 | TRBV5-4 | CASSFRTSVNTGELFF | TGTGCCAGCAGCTTTCGGACTAGCGTAAACACCGGGGAGCTGTTTTTT
NA | TRBJ2-1 | TRBD2 | TRBV10-1 | CANRDRPREAGDPHNEQFF | TGCGCCAACCGGGACCGCCCTAGAGAGGCGGGAGACCCCCACAATGAGCAGTTCTTC
NA | TRBJ2-7 | TRBD1 | TRBV7-9 | CASSVDRGRAYEQYF | TGTGCCAGCAGCGTCGACAGGGGGAGAGCCTACGAGCAGTACTTC
NA | TRBJ1-2 | TRBD1 | TRBV6-1 | CASSEETGGNGYTF | TGTGCCAGCAGTGAAGAAACAGGGGGTAATGGCTACACCTTC
NA | TRBJ2-7 | NA | TRBV19 | CASSDDRREPQQYF | TGTGCCAGTAGCGACGACCGCCGGGAGCCTCAGCAGTACTTC
NA | TRBJ2-2 | NA | TRBV6-6 | CASSYTTGELFF | TGTGCCAGCAGTTACACGACCGGGGAGCTGTTTTTT
NA | TRBJ1-6 | NA | TRBV7-2 | CASSLDRLGALHF | TGTGCCAGCAGCTTAGATCGACTCGGCGCCCTCCACTTT
once | TRBJ2-7 | TRBD1 | TRBV7-2 | CASSPRDRGNEQYF | TGTGCCAGCAGCCCCCGGGACAGGGGGAACGAGCAGTACTTC
NA | TRBJ1-3 | NA | TRBV28 | CASSKQGFSGNTIYF | TGTGCCAGCAGTAAACAGGGTTTCTCTGGAAACACCATATATTTT
NA | TRBJ2-7 | NA | TRBV6-5 | CASSRSGSGAYEQYF | TGTGCCAGCAGCCGTTCCGGGAGTGGGGCCTACGAGCAGTACTTC
NA | TRBJ1-3 | NA | TRBV7-9 | CAIEGGSGNTIYF | TGTGCCATCGAAGGAGGATCCGGAAACACCATATATTTT
once | TRBJ1-2 | NA | TRBV2 | CASRSQGRFGYTF | TGTGCCAGCAGAAGTCAGGGGCGGTTCGGCTACACCTTC
few | TRBJ2-6 | TRBD1 | TRBV25-1 | CASSESGTGPSGANVLTF | TGTGCCAGCAGTGAATCCGGGACAGGCCCCTCTGGGGCCAACGTCCTGACTTTC
NA | TRBJ2-1 | NA | TRBV7-8 | CASSFQGSYNEQFF | TGTGCCAGCAGCTTTCAGGGGTCCTACAATGAGCAGTTCTTC
NA | TRBJ2-1 | TRBD1 | TRBV5-4 | CASSSDRVNEQFF | TGTGCCAGCAGCTCCGACAGGGTCAATGAGCAGTTCTTC
NA | TRBJ2-3 | NA | TRBV19 | CASSIEQADTQYF | TGTGCCAGTAGTATAGAACAGGCAGATACGCAGTATTTT
NA | TRBJ2-2 | NA | TRBV7-9 | CASSPQRARGTGELFF | TGTGCCAGCAGCCCTCAGCGGGCCAGAGGCACCGGGGAGCTGTTTTTT